Shown below are 20 T cell receptor beta chains from a single sample sequenced in a study of Ad26.COV2.S vaccination and SARS-CoV-2 variants. Documented treatment: some 20 received Ad26.COV2.S at low or high dose, single or two shots; roughly 5 received placebo; per-sample allocation not given. Each sample was drawn 63 days after the first injection (of vaccine or placebo). Assay used: immunoSEQ multiplex PCR; TCRdb lists only in-frame clones, some missing. The sample consists of approximately 420,000 clones, approximately 90% of them appearing once. This material consisted of peripheral blood, taken in a trial of Ad26.COV2.S vaccine versus placebo. Source of these receptors: a person between 18 and 65 years old who received the Ad26.COV2.S COVID-19 vaccine or a placebo.

The chain carries TRBV6-2 or TRBV6-3 and TRBJ2-7; no clear D gene. Germline values: CDR1 MNHEY, CDR2 SVGEGT. The V and J ends lost 5 bases and 6 bases respectively, with 11 bases between them. This CDR3 contains 12 residues. CDR3 nucleotides: TGTGCCAGCAGTCCGACGCGAGGCGAGCAGTACTTC. Translated: CASSPTRGEQYF.

The V gene is TRBV7-6, the J gene TRBJ2-7; the D is unclear. The CDR3 is made up of 12 amino acids. V lost 5 bases, J lost 1 base, and 6 bases lay in between. Germline V gene lookup returns CDR1 SGHVS and CDR2 FNYEAQ. The CDR3 DNA reads TGTGCCAGCAGCAAGGGATCCTACGAGCAGTACTTC. Translated, it gives CASSKGSYEQYF.

The V and J genes are TRBV3-1 (or the pseudogene TRBV3-2) and TRBJ1-3; D unresolved. V lost 5 bases to trimming and J lost 8 bases, with 13 bases between them. CDR3 length: 13 residues. The germline V gene encodes CDR1 LGHDT and CDR2 YNNKEL (reference sequence). CDR3 region: CASSKGLGDTIYF. CDR3 coding DNA: TGTGCCAGCAGCAAGGGTCTGGGAGACACCATATATTTT.

The chain combines TRBV24-1 with TRBJ1-2, with D unclear. Trimming pared 3 bases from V and 8 bases from J, leaving 9 bases between. Per the germline V gene, CDR1 is KGHDR and CDR2 is SFDVKD. The CDR3 covers 12 residues. In DNA, the CDR3 is TGTGCCACCAGTGATCCGGGCTGGGGCTACACCTTC. Translated: CATSDPGWGYTF.

The count of this clone is one. At one end, the junction sequence differs from germline, possibly due to a read error. The rearrangement joins TRBV7-6 to TRBJ2-1, with TRBD2 matching over 9 bases. CDR1 SGHVS and CDR2 FNYEAQ come from the germline V gene. The CDR3 spans 13 residues. CDR3 coding DNA: TGTGCCAGCTCAGAGCTACTAGCGGGCGTGATGGTCTTC. It translates to CASSELLAGVMVF.

The V call is TRBV6-4, the J call TRBJ1-2, with D possibly TRBD1 on 5 matching bases. The CDR3 loop spans 15 amino acids. Germline V gene data show CDR1 as MRHNA and CDR2 as SNTAGT. The V and J ends lost 2 bases and 2 bases respectively, with 12 bases between them. The CDR3 is CASSDSAGRNYGYTF. The CDR3 coding sequence is TGTGCCAGCAGTGACAGTGCAGGGAGAAACTATGGCTACACCTTC.

The chain links TRBV30 to TRBJ1-1, with D perhaps TRBD1 (5 bases). The V gene's germline CDR1 is GTSNPN and CDR2 SVGIG (reference sequence). The CDR3 is made up of 13 amino acids. Trimming shortened V by 0 bases and J by 10 bases, and 15 bases separated the two germline ends. CDR3 in amino acids: CAWSVRQGGVAFF. The CDR3, as DNA: TGTGCCTGGAGTGTGAGGCAGGGAGGTGTAGCTTTCTTT.

This clone was found once. The genes are TRBV13 and TRBJ2-1; tentatively, D is TRBD1 or TRBD2 (6 bases each). The CDR3 spans 15 residues. V dropped 3 bases and J dropped 6 bases, with 15 bases sitting between them. In germline, CDR1 is PRHDT, CDR2 FYEKMQ (reference sequence). CDR3 bases: TGTGCCAGCAGCTTCTACGGGGGCCCGGGCAATGAGCAGTTCTTC. Protein: CASSFYGGPGNEQFF.

The V gene is TRBV20-1, the J gene TRBJ2-5; unclear D gene. CDR1 is DFQATT, CDR2 SNEGSKA, per germline (reference sequence). V was shortened by 0 bases and J by 9 bases, with 8 bases between the two germline ends. The CDR3 totals 11 residues. CDR3 loop: CSARDFGPQYF. CDR3 coding DNA: TGCAGTGCTAGAGATTTCGGGCCCCAGTACTTC.

The rearrangement uses TRBV5-1 and TRBJ1-2, with TRBD1 as a possible D gene (5 bases). This CDR3 is built from 16 residues. V was clipped by 1 base and J by 7 bases, with 20 bases between them. Germline CDR1 reads SGHRS; CDR2 reads YFSETQ. In DNA form, the CDR3 reads TGCGCCAGCAGCTTGACCCCTGAGGGGAAAGGTGGTGGCTACACCTTC. Its translation is CASSLTPEGKGGGYTF.

The chain is built from TRBV15 and TRBJ2-5; D gene unclear. Germline lookup yields CDR1 LNHNV and CDR2 YYDKDF (reference sequence). Trimming cost V 0 bases and J 3 bases, with 8 bases left between them. CDR3 length: 14 amino acids. The DNA for the CDR3 is TGTGCCACCAGCAGAGACCGGGCTAAAGAGACCCAGTACTTC. This encodes CATSRDRAKETQYF.

The chain has TRBV18 and TRBJ1-1; 9 nucleotides match TRBD1. Per germline, CDR1 KGHSH and CDR2 LQKENI. This CDR3 spans 15 amino acids. Trimming removed 4 bases from V and 3 bases from J; junction bases left unmatched: 6. This CDR3 reads CASSRGQGGDTEAFF. The CDR3 DNA reads as TGTGCCAGCTCACGGGGACAGGGCGGGGACACTGAAGCTTTCTTT.

CDR3 amino acids: CASTSPGTGSYEQYF. CDR3 nucleotides: TGTGCCAGCACCTCACCCGGGACAGGTTCCTACGAGCAGTACTTC. This chain connects TRBV11-2 to TRBJ2-7, with TRBD1 matching over 8 bases. Per germline, CDR1 SGHAT and CDR2 FQNNGV. This CDR3 has 15 residues. With V trimmed by 7 bases and J by 1 base, 9 bases remained unmatched.

The chain combines TRBV3-1 (or the pseudogene TRBV3-2) with TRBJ2-2; TRBD1 matches 7 bases. The germline V gene has CDR1 LGHDT and CDR2 YNNKEL (reference sequence). V lost 4 bases and J lost 1; bases outside the gene matches: 6. The CDR3 is 16 residues long. CDR3 in DNA: TGTGCCAGCAGCCGTCGACAGGGACGGAACACCGGGGAGCTGTTTTTT. Encoded protein: CASSRRQGRNTGELFF.

There are a few counts of this clone. This sequence joins TRBV6-1 and TRBJ1-1; unclear D gene. Germline V gives CDR1 MNHNS, CDR2 SASEGT. With 3 bases removed from V and 1 base from J, the gap between germline ends came to 12 bases. The CDR3 has 15 residues. DNA for the CDR3: TGTGCCAGCAGTGATGGCAGTACGGGGAACACTGAAGCTTTCTTT. It encodes CASSDGSTGNTEAFF.

The chain combines TRBV6-5 with TRBJ1-4, with TRBD1 matching 8 bases. The germline gives CDR1 MNHEY, CDR2 SVGAGI. CDR3 length: 14 amino acids. V shed 8 bases, J shed 4 bases, and the junction held 6 bases outside the gene matches. This CDR3 reads CASSRTGINEKLFF. The DNA of the CDR3 is TGTGCCAGCTCCAGGACAGGGATTAATGAAAAACTGTTTTTT.

This rearrangement joins TRBV7-8 to TRBJ1-2, with TRBD1 matching over 7 bases. The CDR3 runs to 15 residues. Germline V CDR1 and CDR2: SGHVS, FQNEAQ. With 4 bases clipped from V and 4 bases from J, the junction kept 9 bases outside the gene matches. The CDR3 sequence is CASSSKDRALYGYTF. The CDR3, as DNA: TGTGCCAGCAGCTCGAAAGACAGGGCCCTCTATGGCTACACCTTC.

The rearrangement uses TRBV5-1 and TRBJ2-1, with D uncertain. Germline V CDR1 and CDR2: SGHRS, YFSETQ. The CDR3 has 16 residues. The V end was cut by 0 bases, the J end by 0 bases, with 10 bases between. The CDR3 spells CASSLGWQASYNEQFF. CDR3 DNA: TGCGCCAGCAGCTTGGGTTGGCAGGCCTCCTACAATGAGCAGTTCTTC.

This clone came up a few times. The V call is TRBV6-1, the J call TRBJ1-5; D remains ambiguous. The CDR3 has 13 amino acids. V was clipped by 3 bases and J by 3 bases, with 6 bases between them. Germline CDR1 reads MNHNS; CDR2 reads SASEGT. For the CDR3, the DNA is TGTGCCAGCAGTGACACCTCCAATCAGCCCCAGCATTTT. It yields the protein CASSDTSNQPQHF.

V gene TRBV11-2 combines with J gene TRBJ1-1; D remains ambiguous. Germline CDR1 is SGHAT and CDR2 is FQNNGV. CDR3 length: 16 residues. V was pared by 2 bases and J by 1 base, with 14 bases between. CDR3 amino acids: CASSLQGLTRNTEAFF. In DNA form, the CDR3 reads TGTGCCAGCAGCTTACAAGGGTTGACGAGGAACACTGAAGCTTTCTTT.